Each of the 18 T cell receptor beta chains below was sequenced from the same sample in a study of blood T cell repertoires in COVID-19. Sequencing used immunoSEQ multiplex PCR; TCRdb keeps in-frame clones, though not all of them. The data hold approximately 82,000 clones, with approximately 75% observed a single time. Sample: peripheral blood. The origin of the receptors is a human donor in a cohort sampled during active COVID-19.

The rearrangement links TRBV6-5 to TRBJ1-6; 9 positions agree with TRBD1. This CDR3 is built from 15 residues. The J segment lost 7 bases and the V segment lost 6 bases, leaving 7 bases of the junction unmatched. CDR1 is MNHEY, CDR2 SVGAGI, per germline. The CDR3 nucleotides read TGTGCCAGCAGCACCTCCGGACAGGGGAATTCACCCCTCCACTTT. This translates into CASSTSGQGNSPLHF.

The chain links TRBV18 to TRBJ1-3; D possibly corresponds to TRBD1 (6 bases). The CDR3 spans 17 residues. Trimming took 3 bases from V and 0 from J, leaving 15 bases between them. Germline-derived CDR1 and CDR2 are KGHSH and LQKENI. CDR3 protein: CASSPSGQLSSGNTIYF. CDR3 sequence (DNA): TGTGCCAGCTCACCGAGCGGACAGCTGAGCTCTGGAAACACCATATATTTT.

The chain carries TRBV5-1 and TRBJ1-2; D possibly corresponds to TRBD1 (5 bases). Trimming cost V 4 bases and J 8 bases, with 21 bases left between them. This CDR3 contains 15 residues. Germline V gives CDR1 SGHRS, CDR2 YFSETQ. CDR3 sequence (DNA): TGCGCCAGCAGCCAGCTACCCGACAGTTTGGAAGGCTACACCTTC. It codes for CASSQLPDSLEGYTF.

This chain uses TRBV4-3 with TRBJ2-3; 13 positions match TRBD2. Trimming removed 1 base from V and 8 bases from J; junction bases left unmatched: 9. The CDR3 is 17 amino acids. Germline V gene data show CDR1 as LGHNA and CDR2 as YSLEER. The CDR3 DNA follows: TGCGCCAGCAGCCAAGCGAGAGGGACTAGCGGGGAACGTACGCAGTATTTT. The encoded protein is CASSQARGTSGERTQYF.

The chain uses TRBV2 and TRBJ2-7, with a possible D match to TRBD1 (5 bases). CDR3 size: 16 residues. Trimming took off 4 bases at V and 4 bases at J, with 20 bases between the two ends. CDR1 is SNHLY and CDR2 is FYNNEI in the germline V gene. The CDR3 DNA reads TGTGCCAGCAGTGGCCGACCAAACAGGCAACGGTACGAGCAGTACTTC. Translation gives CASSGRPNRQRYEQYF.

The chain couples TRBV21-1 to TRBJ1-1; TRBD1, the table's D call, was not compared with the DNA. TRBV21-1 is classified as a pseudogene. The CDR3 is 16 residues long. The CDR3 sequence is CASSKAQGVRKTEAFF. Written as DNA, the CDR3 is TGTGCCAGCAGCAAAGCCCAGGGGGTGCGAAAAACTGAAGCTTTCTTT.

The V call is TRBV6-2 or TRBV6-3, the J call TRBJ2-2; TRBD2 aligns across 7 bases. This CDR3 has 17 residues. Trimming took 0 bases from V and 1 from J; bases not matched to a gene: 5. Germline CDR1 and CDR2: MNHEY and SVGEGT. CDR3 protein: CASSYSRGGGNTGELFF. The CDR3 DNA follows: TGTGCCAGCAGTTACTCGAGAGGCGGGGGGAACACCGGGGAGCTGTTTTTT.

The chain recombines TRBV7-9 with TRBJ1-6; TRBD1 matches at 11 bases. Germline assignment: CDR1 SEHNR and CDR2 FQNEAQ (reference sequence). The CDR3 covers 12 residues. CDR3: CAGDRGNSPLHF. CDR3 nucleotide sequence: TGTGCGGGGGACAGGGGGAACTCACCCCTCCACTTT. The variable domain in full, with the rest retrieved from reference TRBV7-9 and TRBJ1-6, is DTGVSQNPRHKITKRGQNVTFRCDPISEHNRLYWYRQTLGQGPEFLTYFQNEAQLEKSRLLSDRFSAERPKGSFSTLEIQRTEQGDSAMYLCAGDRGNSPLHFGNGTRLTVT.

The J gene is TRBJ2-5, the V gene TRBV5-4, with 9 bases lining up with TRBD2. The CDR3 runs 13 residues. Germline V gene sequence: CDR1 SGHNT, CDR2 YYREEE (reference sequence). Trimming cost V 4 bases and J 4 bases; bases outside gene matches: 2. The CDR3 loop is CASSTRGGETQYF. CDR3 in DNA: TGTGCCAGCAGCACGCGGGGGGGAGAGACCCAGTACTTC. The full variable domain, its missing parts supplied by reference TRBV5-4 and TRBJ2-5, is ETGVTQSPTHLIKTRGQQVTLRCSSQSGHNTVSWYQQALGQGPQFIFQYYREEENGRGNFPPRFSGLQFPNYSSELNVNALELDDSALYLCASSTRGGETQYFGPGTRLLVL.

The genes are TRBV10-3 and TRBJ1-1; TRBD1 might be the D (5 bases). Trimming removed 3 bases at V and 4 bases at J, with 9 bases between. Germline V gene lookup returns CDR1 ENHRY and CDR2 SYGVKD. The CDR3 totals 13 residues. The CDR3 sequence: CAISEQEGTEAFF. The CDR3 DNA reads TGTGCCATCAGTGAACAGGAGGGCACTGAAGCTTTCTTT.

This chain uses TRBV7-9 with TRBJ2-7; 7 bases agree with TRBD1. In germline, CDR1 is SEHNR, CDR2 FQNEAQ (reference sequence). CDR3 length equals 14 residues. V lost 3 bases to trimming and J lost 3 bases; unmatched junction nucleotides: 5. CDR3 sequence (DNA): TGTGCCAGCAGCTTCGGGACAGATAACTACGAGCAGTACTTC. Its translation: CASSFGTDNYEQYF.

This clone has just one count. The J gene is TRBJ1-1, the V gene TRBV5-1, with 10 nucleotides matching TRBD1. Germline values: CDR1 SGHRS, CDR2 YFSETQ. With V trimmed by 0 bases and J by 8 bases, 1 base remained unmatched. This CDR3 region has 13 residues. The CDR3, as DNA: TGCGCCAGCAGCTTGGGGGACAGGGGAGAAGCTTTCTTT. As protein: CASSLGDRGEAFF.

This clone was observed a single time. The chain joins TRBV19 to TRBJ1-1; D may be TRBD1 (5 bases). V dropped 5 bases and J dropped 5 bases, with 15 bases sitting between them. CDR3 size: 14 residues. CDR1 is LNHDA, CDR2 SQIVND, per germline (reference sequence). CDR3 sequence (DNA): TGTGCCAGTAGTCCTCAGGGCCCTTTAACTGAAGCTTTCTTT. Its protein product is CASSPQGPLTEAFF.

This clone was recorded only once. The chain joins TRBV7-9 to TRBJ2-1; TRBD2 matches 7 bases. Germline V gene lookup returns CDR1 SEHNR and CDR2 FQNEAQ (reference sequence). CDR3 length: 15 amino acids. V lost 2 bases and J lost 2; bases outside the gene matches: 3. This CDR3 is CASSLPGTTYNEQFF. The DNA of the CDR3 is TGTGCCAGCAGCTTACCCGGGACTACCTACAATGAGCAGTTCTTC.

CDR3 amino acids: CATGTSVGTDTQYF. As DNA, the CDR3 is TGTGCCACCGGGACTAGCGTGGGCACAGATACGCAGTATTTT. V and J are TRBV10-3 and TRBJ2-3, with 10 bases fitting TRBD2. The CDR3 length is 14 residues. With 10 bases clipped from V and 1 base from J, the junction kept 5 bases outside the gene matches. Germline CDR1 and CDR2: ENHRY and SYGVKD.

The chain has TRBV3-1 (or the pseudogene TRBV3-2) and TRBJ2-5; tentative D call: TRBD2 (5 bases). Germline V gives CDR1 LGHDT, CDR2 YNNKEL (reference sequence). V shed 4 bases and J shed 4 bases, with 16 bases lying between them. The CDR3 length is 15 residues. CDR3 in amino acids: CASSPSRNRGETQYF. CDR3 nucleotide sequence: TGTGCCAGCAGCCCCTCGAGAAATCGGGGAGAGACCCAGTACTTC.

The chain joins TRBV4-2 to TRBJ2-7; D not resolved. Germline V CDR1 and CDR2: LGHNA, YNFKEQ. The V and J ends lost 2 bases and 0 bases respectively, with 5 bases between them. The CDR3 loop spans 13 amino acids. Here the CDR3 DNA reads TGTGCCAGCAGCCAACCAAACTCCTACGAGCAGTACTTC. Its protein is CASSQPNSYEQYF.

CDR3 sequence: CASSARTGGHYGYTF. CDR3 coding DNA: TGTGCCAGCAGCGCCCGGACAGGGGGGCACTATGGCTACACCTTC. The J gene is TRBJ1-2, the V gene TRBV9, with 10 nucleotides matching TRBD1. V lost 3 bases, J lost 3 bases, and 5 bases stayed unmatched. The germline V gene encodes CDR1 SGDLS and CDR2 YYNGEE. The CDR3 has 15 residues.